Each of the 23 T cell receptor beta chains below was sequenced from the same sample in a study of radiotherapy plus CTLA-4 blockade in lung cancer. Data came from immunoSEQ multiplex PCR; TCRdb stores just in-frame clones and leaves some out. The sample comprises 48,000 or so clones, about 83% of which are singletons, and around 4.9% rests with the top ten. The sequences come from peripheral blood, collected from a patient treated with radiotherapy plus ipilimumab. These receptors were obtained from a human donor with non-small cell lung cancer whose response to radiotherapy plus ipilimumab could not be evaluated.

The chain employs TRBV4-1 and TRBJ1-5; TRBD1 is a possible D gene (5 bases). Trimming stripped 1 base from V and 5 bases from J, with 18 bases between. Germline V lookup: CDR1 MGHRA, CDR2 YSYEKL. The CDR3 is 17 residues long. The CDR3 DNA reads as TGCGCCAGCAGCCAAGGGGGGGGGTCAGGTAACCATCAGCCCCAGCATTTT. Encoded protein: CASSQGGGSGNHQPQHF.

The chain links TRBV19 to TRBJ2-7; D might be TRBD2 (6 bases). V lost 6 bases, J lost 4 bases, and 16 bases lay in between. The CDR3 length is 14 residues. CDR1 and CDR2 (germline): LNHDA, SQIVND (reference sequence). The DNA of the CDR3 is TGTGCCAGTAGCCGACCGGGAGCAGGTTACGAGCAGTACTTC. Its translation is CASSRPGAGYEQYF.

The rearrangement uses TRBV28 and TRBJ1-4; 7 bases are a match to TRBD1. CDR3 length: 16 residues. Germline V gene sequence: CDR1 MDHEN, CDR2 SYDVKM. Germline trimming cut 6 bases from V and 5 bases from J; bases unmatched to any gene: 12. In DNA form, the CDR3 reads TGTGCCAGCAGCCCCCGCCGGGGACAGAAGAATGAAAAACTGTTTTTT. Translation: CASSPRRGQKNEKLFF.

The chain has TRBV13 and TRBJ2-3; 9 bases are shared with TRBD1. V dropped 4 bases and J dropped 4; count of bases not matched to a gene: 6. The germline gives CDR1 PRHDT, CDR2 FYEKMQ (reference sequence). The CDR3 spans 15 residues. The CDR3 loop is CASSYRGRGADTQYF. CDR3 nucleotides: TGTGCCAGCAGCTACAGGGGGCGAGGCGCAGATACGCAGTATTTT.

The chain links TRBV19 to TRBJ2-1, with TRBD2 matching 10 bases. This CDR3 comprises 17 residues. J was trimmed by 1 base and V by 6 bases; bases with no gene match: 9. Germline V lookup: CDR1 LNHDA, CDR2 SQIVND (reference sequence). The DNA for the CDR3 is TGTGCCAGTAGCGCCAGGGGACTAGCGCTATCCTACAATGAGCAGTTCTTC. This codes for CASSARGLALSYNEQFF.

The rearrangement joins TRBV6-5 to TRBJ1-1; D might be TRBD1 (5 bases). CDR3 length: 11 amino acids. Looked up from germline, CDR1 is MNHEY and CDR2 is SVGAGI. V was clipped by 6 bases and J by 10 bases, with 12 bases between them. CDR3 bases: TGTGCCAGCAGAGACAGCCTGGGAGCTTTCTTT. This sequence encodes CASRDSLGAFF.

Concerning this clone itself: This same CDR3 is encoded by further DNA sequences in the sample. The chain is built from TRBV28 and TRBJ2-1, with 13 bases lining up with TRBD2. The CDR3 is 15 residues long. J gave up 6 bases and V 8 bases, and 7 bases lay outside the gene matches. Germline CDR1 and CDR2: MDHEN and SYDVKM. CDR3 sequence (DNA): TGTGCCAGCGGTAGACTAGCGGGAGGCGTCAATGAGCAGTTCTTC. It translates to CASGRLAGGVNEQFF.

The chain is built from TRBV29-1 and TRBJ2-3; TRBD1 might be the D (6 bases). CDR1 is SQVTM and CDR2 is ANQGSEA in the germline V gene. This CDR3 has 12 amino acids. Trimming stripped 4 bases from V and 4 bases from J, with 9 bases between. The CDR3 loop is CSVGRQADTQYF. In DNA, the CDR3 is TGCAGCGTTGGTAGACAGGCAGATACGCAGTATTTT.

The rearrangement uses TRBV5-1 and TRBJ1-1; the D gene is possibly TRBD1 (6 bases). The CDR3 spans 15 residues. From germline, CDR1 is SGHRS and CDR2 YFSETQ. V gave up 3 bases and J gave up 1 base, with 13 bases separating them. CDR3 loop: CASSWWTARNTEAFF. The CDR3 DNA follows: TGCGCCAGCAGCTGGTGGACAGCTAGGAACACTGAAGCTTTCTTT.

V and J are TRBV7-9 and TRBJ2-7; 7 nucleotides align to TRBD1. The V gene's germline CDR1 is SEHNR and CDR2 FQNEAQ (reference sequence). Trimming took 5 bases from V and 0 from J; bases not matched to a gene: 13. The CDR3 sequence is 17 residues long. The CDR3 is CASSPTGAGEGSYEQYF. DNA for the CDR3: TGTGCCAGCAGCCCTACAGGGGCGGGCGAAGGCTCCTACGAGCAGTACTTC.

V usage is TRBV19 and J usage is TRBJ1-2; D might be TRBD1 (6 bases). V was pared by 3 bases and J by 7 bases, with 15 bases between. CDR3 length equals 14 residues. CDR1 is LNHDA, CDR2 SQIVND, per germline (reference sequence). The CDR3 protein is CASSIRQETFGYTF. DNA of the CDR3: TGTGCCAGTAGTATCCGACAGGAGACTTTTGGCTACACCTTC.

The CDR3 nucleotides are TGCGCCAGCAGCCAAGAAAATGGCGGGAGGGCCTATACGAACACCGGGGAGCTGTTTTTT. Encoded protein: CASSQENGGRAYTNTGELFF. This chain links TRBV4-3 with TRBJ2-2, with 9 bases fitting TRBD2. CDR1 is LGHNA and CDR2 is YSLEER in the germline V gene. Trimming removed 0 bases from V and 0 bases from J; junction bases left unmatched: 11. This CDR3 has 20 amino acids.

This chain connects TRBV15 to TRBJ1-5, with D tentatively TRBD1 (6 bases). CDR1 is LNHNV, CDR2 YYDKDF, per germline (reference sequence). The germline V and J ends were trimmed by 1 base and 4 bases, with 8 bases remaining between them. The CDR3 covers 14 residues. The CDR3 reads CATSRGDRNQPQHF. For the CDR3, the DNA is TGTGCCACCAGCAGAGGCGACAGGAATCAGCCCCAGCATTTT. Full variable domain (outside the CDR3, taken from reference TRBV15 and TRBJ1-5): DAMVIQNPRYQVTQFGKPVTLSCSQTLNHNVMYWYQQKSSQAPKLLFHYYDKDFNNEADTPDNFQSRRPNTSFCFLDIRSPGLGDTAMYLCATSRGDRNQPQHFGDGTRLSIL.

V is TRBV4-2 and J is TRBJ1-5, with TRBD1 identical over 7 bases. Germline values: CDR1 LGHNA, CDR2 YNFKEQ. V dropped 0 bases and J dropped 3; count of bases not matched to a gene: 5. CDR3 length: 16 residues. CDR3 DNA: TGTGCCAGCAGCCAAGAGGGCAGGGGGGCCAATCAGCCCCAGCATTTT. Protein sequence: CASSQEGRGANQPQHF.

The V gene is TRBV18, the J gene TRBJ1-5; D not certain. Germline V lookup: CDR1 KGHSH, CDR2 LQKENI. Trimming left V 2 bases short and J 0 bases short, with 17 bases between. This CDR3 region has 18 residues. CDR3 sequence (DNA): TGTGCCAGCTCACCATCTAACAGACTGGACTATAGCAATCAGCCCCAGCATTTT. It encodes CASSPSNRLDYSNQPQHF.

The V gene is TRBV5-1, the J gene TRBJ2-3; 14 bases are a match to TRBD2. CDR1 SGHRS and CDR2 YFSETQ come from the germline V gene. The CDR3 contains 17 residues. V trimming: 5 bases; J trimming: 4 bases; junction bases outside the gene matches: 9. DNA of the CDR3: TGCGCCAGCAGACCGACCGGGACTAGCGGGAGTGCAGATACGCAGTATTTT. Translated, it gives CASRPTGTSGSADTQYF.

The CDR3: CASSYRGISEAFF. CDR3 DNA sequence: TGTGCCAGCAGTTACAGGGGGATTAGTGAAGCTTTCTTT. The V gene is TRBV28, the J gene TRBJ1-1, with 8 bases aligning to TRBD1. The ends lost 4 bases at V and 7 bases at J; junction bases unmatched: 5. Germline-derived CDR1 and CDR2 are MDHEN and SYDVKM. CDR3 length: 13 residues.

The chain employs TRBV7-3 and TRBJ2-5, with D possibly matching TRBD2 (5 bases). Germline assignment: CDR1 SGHTA and CDR2 FQGTGA. Trimming stripped 4 bases from V and 1 base from J, with 13 bases between. This CDR3 spans 15 amino acids. The CDR3 nucleotides read TGTGCCAGCAGCTACCTAGGGAGAACCCAAGAGACCCAGTACTTC. Residues: CASSYLGRTQETQYF.

The chain uses TRBV5-1 and TRBJ1-3, with D uncertain. Germline V gene lookup returns CDR1 SGHRS and CDR2 YFSETQ. Deletions cut 0 bases from V and 0 bases from J, with 10 bases between. The CDR3 extends over 16 amino acids. CDR3 DNA sequence: TGCGCCAGCAGCTTGGCCAACGGCGGCTCTGGAAACACCATATATTTT. Residues: CASSLANGGSGNTIYF.

This chain connects TRBV28 to TRBJ2-6; TRBD1 is a possible D gene (5 bases). This CDR3 comprises 18 residues. The V end was cut by 4 bases, the J end by 2 bases, with 18 bases between. Germline V gives CDR1 MDHEN, CDR2 SYDVKM. CDR3 nucleotides: TGTGCCAGCAGTTCCTATGTGACAGATCCAGCTGGGGCCAACGTCCTGACTTTC. Its translation: CASSSYVTDPAGANVLTF.

The CDR3 reads CASSPNNEQFF. CDR3 in DNA: TGTGCCAGCAGCCCAAACAATGAGCAGTTCTTC. The chain uses TRBV28 and TRBJ2-1; unclear D gene. The germline CDR1 and CDR2 sequences are MDHEN and SYDVKM. The CDR3 has 11 amino acids. Trimming took 6 bases from V and 5 from J, leaving 5 bases between them.

This sequence joins TRBV2 and TRBJ2-7; 7 bases match TRBD1. The J segment lost 1 base and the V segment lost 6 bases, leaving 6 bases of the junction unmatched. Per germline, CDR1 SNHLY and CDR2 FYNNEI. CDR3 length: 14 amino acids. CDR3 protein: CASSLGGQSYEQYF. CDR3 in DNA: TGTGCCAGCAGCCTAGGGGGACAGTCCTACGAGCAGTACTTC.

V is TRBV25-1 and J is TRBJ2-5, with D perhaps matching TRBD2 (5 bases). The CDR3 length is 13 residues. Germline CDR1 MGHDK, CDR2 SYGVNS. Deletions cut 6 bases from V and 3 bases from J, with 11 bases between. In DNA form, the CDR3 reads TGTGCCAGCAGCGGGGTTTCTAAAGAGACCCAGTACTTC. It translates to CASSGVSKETQYF.